Shown below are 12 T cell receptor beta chains from a single sample sequenced in a study of CD8 T cells in Susac syndrome. Random-hexamer reverse transcription was applied to about 0.45 to 1 ug RNA. TCRdb fed the immunoSEQ multiplex PCR reads into MiXCR, producing one record per CDR3 protein. The sample has around 200,000 distinct CDR3 sequences; 95% are singletons. The sequenced material came from CD8+ T cells from PBMCs. The receptors come from a human donor with Susac syndrome.

The chain has TRBV25-1 and TRBJ2-5, with D possibly TRBD2 on 5 matching bases. The CDR3 loop spans 14 amino acids. V was clipped by 1 base and J by 4 bases, with 10 bases between them. Germline V gene lookup returns CDR1 MGHDK and CDR2 SYGVNS. The CDR3 loop reads CASSEFGGGETQYF. In nucleotides, the CDR3 is TGTGCCAGCAGTGAATTCGGAGGCGGAGAGACCCAGTACTTC. Variable domain in full (rest from reference TRBV25-1 and TRBJ2-5): EADIYQTPRYLVIGTGKKITLECSQTMGHDKMYWYQQDPGMELHLIHYSYGVNSTEKGDLSSESTVSRIRTEHFPLTLESARPSHTSQYLCASSEFGGGETQYFGPGTRLLVL.

The chain links TRBV9 to TRBJ2-7, with D uncertain. The CDR3 is made up of 14 amino acids. CDR1 is SGDLS and CDR2 is YYNGEE in the germline V gene. The germline V and J ends were trimmed by 0 bases and 1 base, with 8 bases remaining between them. The CDR3, as DNA: TGTGCCAGCAGCGTAGATGTAATGTCCTACGAGCAGTACTTC. Its protein is CASSVDVMSYEQYF. Full variable domain (missing parts from reference TRBV9 and TRBJ2-7): DSGVTQTPKHLITATGQRVTLRCSPRSGDLSVYWYQQSLDQGLQFLIQYYNGEERAKGNILERFSAQQFPDLHSELNLSSLELGDSALYFCASSVDVMSYEQYFGPGTRLTVT.

This chain joins TRBV20-1 and TRBJ2-7; D remains unclear. The V gene's germline CDR1 is DFQATT and CDR2 SNEGSKA (reference sequence). V gave up 0 bases and J gave up 2 bases, with 17 bases separating them. This CDR3 contains 16 residues. The DNA of the CDR3 is TGCAGTGCTAGAGATGAAGAAGACATTGGGACCTACGAGCAGTACTTC. Protein product: CSARDEEDIGTYEQYF.

The rearrangement uses TRBV30 and TRBJ1-1; weak D call: TRBD1 (5 bases). Germline V gene data show CDR1 as GTSNPN and CDR2 as SVGIG (reference sequence). V shed 4 bases and J shed 4 bases, with 22 bases lying between them. The CDR3 length is 16 residues. The CDR3 loop reads CAWNPDRVPRGTEAFF. The CDR3 DNA follows: TGTGCCTGGAATCCTGACAGAGTTCCTAGAGGCACTGAAGCTTTCTTT.

The chain links TRBV3-1 to TRBJ1-2, with D hard to call. This CDR3 is 13 amino acids long. Trimming took off 0 bases at V and 4 bases at J, with 6 bases between the two ends. Germline lookup yields CDR1 LGHDT and CDR2 YNNKEL (reference sequence). The CDR3 DNA reads TGTGCCAGCAGCCAAGATCTTGGCTATGGCTACACCTTC. Its protein product is CASSQDLGYGYTF.

The chain carries TRBV7-9 and TRBJ2-1; D perhaps matches TRBD1 (5 bases). Germline V gene sequence: CDR1 SEHNR, CDR2 FQNEAQ (reference sequence). The V end lost 5 bases, the J end lost 5 bases, and 13 bases lay between the germline ends. The CDR3 length is 14 residues. The CDR3 nucleotides are TGTGCCAGCAGCCCCCTTCTAGGGGACAATGAGCAGTTCTTC. Translating gives CASSPLLGDNEQFF.

DNA for the CDR3: TGTGCCAGCAGCTTCGGGACCGACAGGGGGAGCAATGAGCAGTTCTTC. It encodes CASSFGTDRGSNEQFF. The rearrangement uses TRBV5-6 and TRBJ2-1; 9 bases match TRBD1. CDR3 length: 16 amino acids. Germline values: CDR1 SGHDT, CDR2 YYEEEE. V lost 2 bases to trimming and J lost 6 bases; unmatched junction nucleotides: 9.

This clonotype occurred once. The chain employs TRBV20-1 and TRBJ2-1; 9 nucleotides match TRBD1. From germline, CDR1 is DFQATT and CDR2 SNEGSKA (reference sequence). This CDR3 spans 14 amino acids. The V and J ends lost 6 bases and 2 bases, in that order; junction bases with no gene match: 5. The CDR3 reads CSAPTGGAYNEQFF. For the CDR3, the DNA is TGCAGTGCCCCTACAGGGGGCGCCTACAATGAGCAGTTCTTC.

This clonotype was counted once. The chain uses TRBV4-1 and TRBJ1-1; D remains ambiguous. Germline CDR1 reads MGHRA; CDR2 reads YSYEKL. This CDR3 comprises 15 residues. The ends were cut back, 1 base at V and 4 bases at J, with 13 bases in the middle. Here the CDR3 DNA reads TGCGCCAGCAGCCAAGTACGGCCGACGGGCACTGAAGCTTTCTTT. Translated: CASSQVRPTGTEAFF.

This clonotype was picked up one time. This chain joins TRBV19 and TRBJ2-7; possible D gene TRBD2, 5 bases. V gave up 4 bases and J gave up 2 bases, with 12 bases separating them. There are 14 residues in the CDR3. Germline CDR1 and CDR2: LNHDA and SQIVND (reference sequence). This CDR3 is CASSTDAGPYEQYF. CDR3 DNA: TGTGCCAGTAGTACGGATGCGGGCCCCTACGAGCAGTACTTC. Combining the CDR3 with reference TRBV19 and TRBJ2-7 gives the whole variable domain DGGITQSPKYLFRKEGQNVTLSCEQNLNHDAMYWYRQDPGQGLRLIYYSQIVNDFQKGDIAEGYSVSREKKESFPLTVTSAQKNPTAFYLCASSTDAGPYEQYFGPGTRLTVT.

The V and J genes are TRBV6-5 and TRBJ1-2; maybe TRBD1 (5 bases). V was clipped by 5 bases and J by 3 bases, with 16 bases between them. The CDR3 loop spans 15 amino acids. Germline CDR1 and CDR2: MNHEY and SVGAGI. CDR3 sequence reads: CASSPSGTGDYGYTF. The CDR3 DNA reads as TGTGCCAGCAGTCCTTCCGGGACGGGGGACTATGGCTACACCTTC.

The rearrangement joins TRBV4-1 to TRBJ2-5; D is perhaps TRBD1 or TRBD2 (5 bases each). Germline V gene lookup returns CDR1 MGHRA and CDR2 YSYEKL. CDR3 size: 15 residues. V lost 3 bases to trimming and J lost 1 base, with 12 bases between them. This CDR3 is CASSHSRGSQETQYF. CDR3 in DNA: TGCGCCAGCAGCCATTCGAGGGGAAGCCAAGAGACCCAGTACTTC.